This T cell receptor (beta chain) originates from a study of shared clonotypes between healthy human individuals. With regard to this clone: Its antigen is unidentified.

Measured with immunoSEQ multiplex PCR; TCRdb has only the in-frame clones, and not every one. The table shows a few million clones, with over 90% occurring only once. Study-wide results and caveats: Rarefaction exposed incomplete sorted-subset sequencing despite large depth.

CDR3 size: 17 residues. The J segment lost 3 bases and the V segment lost 2 bases, leaving 9 bases of the junction unmatched. The germline gives CDR1 SGDLS, CDR2 YYNGEE. The specimen sequenced was naive CD4+ T cells from PBMCs. The subset: CD45RA+ positively selected. The TCR originated in a man younger than 35 in good health. Some clones in this sample may be carry-over from other donors' samples. This rearrangement joins TRBV9 to TRBJ2-3; TRBD2 aligns across 10 bases. The CDR3 nucleotides are TGTGCCAGCAGCGTTAGGGGAGCGGGAGGGGAGACAGATACGCAGTATTTT. Encoded protein: CASSVRGAGGETDTQYF.